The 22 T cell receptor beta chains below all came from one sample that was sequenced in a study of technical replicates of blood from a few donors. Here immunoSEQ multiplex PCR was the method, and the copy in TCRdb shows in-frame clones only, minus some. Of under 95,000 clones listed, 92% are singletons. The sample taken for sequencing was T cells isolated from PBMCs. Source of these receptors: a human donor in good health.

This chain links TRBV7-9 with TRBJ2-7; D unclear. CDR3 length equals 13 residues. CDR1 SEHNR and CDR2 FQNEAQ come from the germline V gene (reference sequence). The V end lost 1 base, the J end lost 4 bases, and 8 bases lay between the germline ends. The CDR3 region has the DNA TGTGCCAGCAGCTTAGGGCAGGATTACGAGCAGTACTTC. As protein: CASSLGQDYEQYF.

CDR3 DNA sequence: TGTGCCAGCAGCTACGAAACAGCTAACTATGGCTACACCTTC. Residues: CASSYETANYGYTF. The gene calls are TRBV7-2 and TRBJ1-2, with D unresolved. Trimming pared 4 bases from V and 0 bases from J, leaving 9 bases between. From germline, CDR1 is SGHTA and CDR2 FQGNSA. The CDR3 extends over 14 amino acids.

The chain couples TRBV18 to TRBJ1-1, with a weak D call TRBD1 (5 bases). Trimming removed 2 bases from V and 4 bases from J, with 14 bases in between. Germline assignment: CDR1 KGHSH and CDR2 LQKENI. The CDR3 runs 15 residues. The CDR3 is CASSPFSGESTEAFF. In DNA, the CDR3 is TGTGCCAGCTCACCATTTTCGGGGGAAAGCACTGAAGCTTTCTTT.

The chain's CDR3 is CASSSVAGADNEQFF. DNA of the CDR3: TGTGCCAGCAGCTCAGTAGCGGGAGCGGACAATGAGCAGTTCTTC. V and J are TRBV11-2 and TRBJ2-1; 9 bases map to TRBD2. The J segment lost 5 bases and the V segment lost 4 bases, leaving 6 bases of the junction unmatched. The CDR3 runs 15 residues. Germline-derived CDR1 and CDR2 are SGHAT and FQNNGV.

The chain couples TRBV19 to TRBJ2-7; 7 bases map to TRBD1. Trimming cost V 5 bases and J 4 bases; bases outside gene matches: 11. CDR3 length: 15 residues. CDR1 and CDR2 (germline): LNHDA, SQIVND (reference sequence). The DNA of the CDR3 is TGTGCCAGTAGTCCTAGACCGGGACAGATGTACGAGCAGTACTTC. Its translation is CASSPRPGQMYEQYF.

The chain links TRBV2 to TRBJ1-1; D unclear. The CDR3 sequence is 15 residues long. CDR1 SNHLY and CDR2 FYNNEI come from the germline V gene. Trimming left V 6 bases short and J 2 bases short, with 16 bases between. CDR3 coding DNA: TGTGCCAGCAGGAGGGCAGATGCTGATAACACTGAAGCTTTCTTT. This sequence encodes CASRRADADNTEAFF.

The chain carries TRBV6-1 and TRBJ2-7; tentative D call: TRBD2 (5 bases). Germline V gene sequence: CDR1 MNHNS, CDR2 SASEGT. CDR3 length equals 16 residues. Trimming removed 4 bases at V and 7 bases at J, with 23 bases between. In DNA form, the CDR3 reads TGTGCCAGCAGTGCCTTCAACGGGGTAGCTTCAGTAGAGCAGTACTTC. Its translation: CASSAFNGVASVEQYF.

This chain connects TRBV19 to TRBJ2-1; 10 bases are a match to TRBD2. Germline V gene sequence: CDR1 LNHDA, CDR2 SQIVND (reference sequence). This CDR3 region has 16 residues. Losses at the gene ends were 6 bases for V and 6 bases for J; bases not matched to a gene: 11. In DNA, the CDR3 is TGTGCCAGTAGCCCGGATGGTAGCGGGAGGCGCAATGAGCAGTTCTTC. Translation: CASSPDGSGRRNEQFF.

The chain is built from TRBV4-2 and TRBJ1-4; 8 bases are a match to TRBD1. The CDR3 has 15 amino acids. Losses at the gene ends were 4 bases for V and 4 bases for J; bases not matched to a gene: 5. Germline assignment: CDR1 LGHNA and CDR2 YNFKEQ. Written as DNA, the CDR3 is TGTGCCAGCAGCCCTCGGGACAGGAGTAATGAAAAACTGTTTTTT. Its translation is CASSPRDRSNEKLFF.

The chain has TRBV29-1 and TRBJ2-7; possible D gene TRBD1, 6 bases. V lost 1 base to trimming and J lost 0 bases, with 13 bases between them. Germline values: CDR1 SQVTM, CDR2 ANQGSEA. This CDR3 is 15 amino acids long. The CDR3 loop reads CSVEGGRGDSYEQYF. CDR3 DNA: TGCAGCGTTGAAGGGGGCAGGGGCGACTCCTACGAGCAGTACTTC.

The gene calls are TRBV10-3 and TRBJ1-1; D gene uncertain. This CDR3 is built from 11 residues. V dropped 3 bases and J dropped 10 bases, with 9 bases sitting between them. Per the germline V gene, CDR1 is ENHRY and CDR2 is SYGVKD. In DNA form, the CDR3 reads TGTGCCATCAGTGAAGGCGGGCGAGCTTTCTTT. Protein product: CAISEGGRAFF.

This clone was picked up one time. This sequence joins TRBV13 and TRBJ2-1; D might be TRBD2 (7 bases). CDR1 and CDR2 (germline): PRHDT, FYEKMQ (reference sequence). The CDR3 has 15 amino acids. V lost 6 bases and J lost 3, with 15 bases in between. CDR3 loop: CASRAPGGLYNEQFF. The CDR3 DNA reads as TGTGCCAGCAGGGCTCCGGGGGGCCTCTACAATGAGCAGTTCTTC.

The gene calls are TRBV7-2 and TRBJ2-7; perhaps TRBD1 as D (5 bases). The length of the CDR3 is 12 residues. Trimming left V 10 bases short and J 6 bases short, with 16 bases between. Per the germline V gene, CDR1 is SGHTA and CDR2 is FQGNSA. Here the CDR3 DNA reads TGTGCCACAAAAGTGGACATTTCCGAGCAGTACTTC. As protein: CATKVDISEQYF.

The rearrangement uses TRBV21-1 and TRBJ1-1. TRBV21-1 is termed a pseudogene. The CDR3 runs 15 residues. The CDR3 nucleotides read TGTGCCAGCAGCAATCCGTACGGAGCGAACACTGAAGCTTTCTTT. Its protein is CASSNPYGANTEAFF.

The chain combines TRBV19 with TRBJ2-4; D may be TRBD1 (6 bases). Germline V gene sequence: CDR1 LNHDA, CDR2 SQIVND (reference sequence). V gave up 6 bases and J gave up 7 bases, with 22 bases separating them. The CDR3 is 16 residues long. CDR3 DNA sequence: TGTGCCAGTAGCGACCGACAGGATTGGGCCCTGAACATTCAGTACTTC. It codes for CASSDRQDWALNIQYF. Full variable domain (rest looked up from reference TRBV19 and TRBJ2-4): DGGITQSPKYLFRKEGQNVTLSCEQNLNHDAMYWYRQDPGQGLRLIYYSQIVNDFQKGDIAEGYSVSREKKESFPLTVTSAQKNPTAFYLCASSDRQDWALNIQYFGAGTRLSVL.

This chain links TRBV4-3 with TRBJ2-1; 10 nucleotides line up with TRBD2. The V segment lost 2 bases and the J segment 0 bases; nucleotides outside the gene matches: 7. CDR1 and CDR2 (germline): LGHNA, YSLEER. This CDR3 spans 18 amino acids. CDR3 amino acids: CASSQRTSGLSSYNEQFF. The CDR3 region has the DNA TGCGCCAGCAGCCAAAGGACTAGCGGATTAAGCTCCTACAATGAGCAGTTCTTC.

The DNA of the CDR3 is TGTGCCAGCAGCGGAGAAAGGACTGAAGCTTTCTTT. Protein product: CASSGERTEAFF. The chain uses TRBV5-6 and TRBJ1-1; no definite D call. V was clipped by 4 bases and J by 5 bases, with 9 bases between them. The CDR3 extends over 12 amino acids. Per the germline V gene, CDR1 is SGHDT and CDR2 is YYEEEE.

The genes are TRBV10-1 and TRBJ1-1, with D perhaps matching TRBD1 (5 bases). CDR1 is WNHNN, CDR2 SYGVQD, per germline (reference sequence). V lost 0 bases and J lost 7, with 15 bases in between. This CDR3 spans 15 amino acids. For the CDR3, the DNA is TGCGCCAGCAGTGAGTCGGGGCTGGGCTGGAGTGAAGCTTTCTTT. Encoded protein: CASSESGLGWSEAFF.

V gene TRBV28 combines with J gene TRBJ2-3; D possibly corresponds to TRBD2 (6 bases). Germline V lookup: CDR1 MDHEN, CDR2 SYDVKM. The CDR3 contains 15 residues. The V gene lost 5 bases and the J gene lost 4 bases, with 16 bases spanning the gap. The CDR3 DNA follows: TGTGCCAGCAGTCCCTCGGGAGAGTTTGCAGATACGCAGTATTTT. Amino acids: CASSPSGEFADTQYF.

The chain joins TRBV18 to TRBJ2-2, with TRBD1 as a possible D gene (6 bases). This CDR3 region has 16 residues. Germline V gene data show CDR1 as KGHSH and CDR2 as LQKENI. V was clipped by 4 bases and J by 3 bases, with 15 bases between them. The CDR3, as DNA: TGTGCCAGCTCACACTCTGTGGGGGCGGACACCGGGGAGCTGTTTTTT. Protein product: CASSHSVGADTGELFF. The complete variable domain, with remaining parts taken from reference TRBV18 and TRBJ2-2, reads NAGVMQNPRHLVRRRGQEARLRCSPMKGHSHVYWYRQLPEEGLKFMVYLQKENIIDESGMPKERFSAEFPKEGPSILRIQQVVRGDSAAYFCASSHSVGADTGELFFGEGSRLTVL.

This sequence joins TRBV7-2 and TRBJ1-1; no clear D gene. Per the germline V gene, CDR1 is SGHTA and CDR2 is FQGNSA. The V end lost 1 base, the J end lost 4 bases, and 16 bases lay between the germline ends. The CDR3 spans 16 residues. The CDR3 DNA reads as TGTGCCAGCAGCTTAGGTCGTCCCCTATACGCCACTGAAGCTTTCTTT. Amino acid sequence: CASSLGRPLYATEAFF.

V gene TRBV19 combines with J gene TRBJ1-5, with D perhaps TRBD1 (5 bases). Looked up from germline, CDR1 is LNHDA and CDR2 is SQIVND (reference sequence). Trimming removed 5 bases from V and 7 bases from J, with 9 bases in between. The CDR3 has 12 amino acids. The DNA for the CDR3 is TGTGCCAGTAGTTCACAGGCGCAGCCCCAGCATTTT. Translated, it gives CASSSQAQPQHF.